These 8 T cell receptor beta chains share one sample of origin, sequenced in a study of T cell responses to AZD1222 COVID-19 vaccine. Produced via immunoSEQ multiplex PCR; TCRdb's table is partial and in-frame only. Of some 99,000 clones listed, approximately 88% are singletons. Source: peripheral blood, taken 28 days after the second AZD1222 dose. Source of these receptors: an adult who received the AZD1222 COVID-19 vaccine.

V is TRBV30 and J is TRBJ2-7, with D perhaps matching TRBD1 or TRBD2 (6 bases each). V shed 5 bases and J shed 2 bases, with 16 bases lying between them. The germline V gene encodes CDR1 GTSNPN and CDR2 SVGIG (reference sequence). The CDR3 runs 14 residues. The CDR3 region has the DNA TGTGCCTGGGAGGGGGTTAGCGGCCCCTACGAGCAGTACTTC. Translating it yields CAWEGVSGPYEQYF.

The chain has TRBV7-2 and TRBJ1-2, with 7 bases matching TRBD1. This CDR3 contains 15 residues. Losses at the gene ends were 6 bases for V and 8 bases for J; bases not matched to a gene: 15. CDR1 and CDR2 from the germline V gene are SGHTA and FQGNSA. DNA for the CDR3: TGTGCCAGCAGTCAAGCGGGACAGAAACATTCGGGCTACACCTTC. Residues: CASSQAGQKHSGYTF. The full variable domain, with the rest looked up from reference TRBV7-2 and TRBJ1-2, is GAGVSQSPSNKVTEKGKDVELRCDPISGHTALYWYRQSLGQGLEFLIYFQGNSAPDKSGLPSDRFSAERTGGSVSTLTIQRTQQEDSAVYLCASSQAGQKHSGYTFGSGTRLTVV.

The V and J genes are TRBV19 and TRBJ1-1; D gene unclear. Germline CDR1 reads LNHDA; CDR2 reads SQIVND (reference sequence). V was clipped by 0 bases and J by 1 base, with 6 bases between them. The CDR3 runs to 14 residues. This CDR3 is CASSIEGRNTEAFF. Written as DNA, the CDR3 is TGTGCCAGTAGTATAGAGGGGAGGAACACTGAAGCTTTCTTT.

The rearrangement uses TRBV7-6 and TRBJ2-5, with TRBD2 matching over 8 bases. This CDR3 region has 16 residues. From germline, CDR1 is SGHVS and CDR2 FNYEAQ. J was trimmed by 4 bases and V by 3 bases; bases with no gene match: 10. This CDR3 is CASSFFDAGGRETQYF. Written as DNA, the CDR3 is TGTGCCAGCAGCTTCTTCGATGCGGGAGGTAGAGAGACCCAGTACTTC.

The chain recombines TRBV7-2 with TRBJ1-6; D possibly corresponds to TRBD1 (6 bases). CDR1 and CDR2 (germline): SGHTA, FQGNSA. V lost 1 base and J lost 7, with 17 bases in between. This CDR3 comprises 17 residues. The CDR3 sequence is CASSLVGTGGQNSPLHF. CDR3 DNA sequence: TGTGCCAGCAGCTTAGTAGGGACGGGGGGCCAGAATTCACCCCTCCACTTT.

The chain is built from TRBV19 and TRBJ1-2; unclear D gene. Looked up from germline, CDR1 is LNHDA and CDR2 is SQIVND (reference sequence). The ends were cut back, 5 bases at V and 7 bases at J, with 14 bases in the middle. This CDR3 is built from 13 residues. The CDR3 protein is CASSPLDRGGYTF. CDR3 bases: TGTGCCAGTAGTCCCCTGGATCGAGGTGGCTACACCTTC.

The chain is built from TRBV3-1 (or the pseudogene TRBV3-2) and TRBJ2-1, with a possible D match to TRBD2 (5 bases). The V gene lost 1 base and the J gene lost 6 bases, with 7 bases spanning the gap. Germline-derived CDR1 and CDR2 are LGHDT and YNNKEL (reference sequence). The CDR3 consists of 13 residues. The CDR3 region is CASSQVLANEQFF. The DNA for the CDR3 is TGTGCCAGCAGCCAAGTCCTAGCCAATGAGCAGTTCTTC.

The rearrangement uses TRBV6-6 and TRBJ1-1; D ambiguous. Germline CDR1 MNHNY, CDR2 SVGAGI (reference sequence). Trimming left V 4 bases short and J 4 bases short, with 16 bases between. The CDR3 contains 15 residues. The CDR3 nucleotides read TGTGCCAGCAGTTCCCCGTCGGGGTCTAGCACTGAAGCTTTCTTT. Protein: CASSSPSGSSTEAFF.